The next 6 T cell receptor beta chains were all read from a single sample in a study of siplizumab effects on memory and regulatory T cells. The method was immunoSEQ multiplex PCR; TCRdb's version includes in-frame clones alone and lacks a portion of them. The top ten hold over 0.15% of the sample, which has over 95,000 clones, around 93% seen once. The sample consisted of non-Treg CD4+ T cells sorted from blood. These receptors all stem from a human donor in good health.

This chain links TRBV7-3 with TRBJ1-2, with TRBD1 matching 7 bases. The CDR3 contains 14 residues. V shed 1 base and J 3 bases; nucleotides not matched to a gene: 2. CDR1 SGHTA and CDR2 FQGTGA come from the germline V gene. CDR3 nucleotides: TGTGCCAGCAGCTTAAGACAGGGTGACTATGGCTACACCTTC. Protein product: CASSLRQGDYGYTF. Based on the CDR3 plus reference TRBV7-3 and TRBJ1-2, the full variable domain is GAGVSQTPSNKVTEKGKYVELRCDPISGHTALYWYRQSLGQGPEFLIYFQGTGAADDSGLPNDRFFAVRPEGSVSTLKIQRTERGDSAVYLCASSLRQGDYGYTFGSGTRLTVV.

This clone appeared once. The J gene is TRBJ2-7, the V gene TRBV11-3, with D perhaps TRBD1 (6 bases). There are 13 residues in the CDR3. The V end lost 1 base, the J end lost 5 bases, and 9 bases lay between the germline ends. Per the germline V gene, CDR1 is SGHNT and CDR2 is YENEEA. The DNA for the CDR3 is TGTGCCAGCAGCTTAGGAGGGGGTAACGAGCAGTACTTC. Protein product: CASSLGGGNEQYF. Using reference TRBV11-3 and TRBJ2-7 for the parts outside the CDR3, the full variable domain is EAGVVQSPRYKIIEKKQPVAFWCNPISGHNTLYWYLQNLGQGPELLIRYENEEAVDDSQLPKDRFSAERLKGVDSTLKIQPAELGDSAVYLCASSLGGGNEQYFGPGTRLTVT.

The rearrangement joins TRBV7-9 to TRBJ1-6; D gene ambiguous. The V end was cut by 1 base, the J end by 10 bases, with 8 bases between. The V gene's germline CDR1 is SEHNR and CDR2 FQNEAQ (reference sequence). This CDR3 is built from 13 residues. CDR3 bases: TGTGCCAGCAGCTTAGACTTCCGGTCACCCCTCCACTTT. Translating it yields CASSLDFRSPLHF.

DNA of the CDR3: TGTGCCAGCAGCCTTTTGTCAGGGGCCTACGAGCAGTACTTC. Protein product: CASSLLSGAYEQYF. V is TRBV28 and J is TRBJ2-7; weak D call: TRBD1 (6 bases). CDR1 is MDHEN, CDR2 SYDVKM, per germline. The germline V and J ends were trimmed by 6 bases and 2 bases, with 14 bases remaining between them. The CDR3 runs 14 residues.

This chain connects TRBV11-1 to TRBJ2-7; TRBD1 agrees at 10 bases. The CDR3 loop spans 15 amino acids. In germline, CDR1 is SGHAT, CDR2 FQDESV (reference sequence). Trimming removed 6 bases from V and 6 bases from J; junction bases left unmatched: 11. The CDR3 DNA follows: TGTGCCAGCAGTCGTCCCGGGACAGGGGATCGCGAGCAGTACTTC. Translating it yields CASSRPGTGDREQYF.

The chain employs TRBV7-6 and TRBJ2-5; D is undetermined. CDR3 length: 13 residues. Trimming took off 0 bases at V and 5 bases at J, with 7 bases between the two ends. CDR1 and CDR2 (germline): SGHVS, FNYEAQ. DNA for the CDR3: TGTGCCAGCAGCTTAGCTAGCAGGGAGACCCAGTACTTC. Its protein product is CASSLASRETQYF.